These T cell receptor beta chains were read from a single sample in a study of T cells after yellow fever vaccination. One entry per CDR3 protein results from TCRdb running MiXCR on the 5' RACE reads. The sample shows approximately 600,000 distinct CDR3 sequences, roughly an eighth of them seen only once. The material sequenced was PBMCs, taken on the day of the yellow fever booster vaccination. Every receptor here comes from a man aged 25-45 years who received the YFV17D yellow fever vaccine. Both conserved end residues are part of each CDR3. The D gene is left open where the match is weak. Size tells how often a clone was seen (once, few, many) or the class of an expanded clone, and some rows leave it out.

j_call: TRBJ1-1
d_call: -
v_call: TRBV15
clone_size: -
cdr3_aa: CATSRDQHQAFF
cdr3_nt: TGTGCCACCAGCAGAGATCAACACCAAGCTTTCTTT

j_call: TRBJ2-2
d_call: TRBD2
v_call: TRBV10-3
clone_size: few
cdr3_aa: CAISDDGRVTGELFF
cdr3_nt: TGTGCCATCAGTGATGACGGGAGGGTTACCGGGGAGCTGTTTTTT

j_call: TRBJ2-1
d_call: -
v_call: TRBV11-2
clone_size: few
cdr3_aa: CASSRRGTGTASYNEQFF
cdr3_nt: TGTGCCAGCAGCCGAAGGGGTACAGGGACTGCATCCTACAATGAGCAGTTCTTC

j_call: TRBJ1-1
d_call: -
v_call: TRBV30
clone_size: few
cdr3_aa: CAWSVQTPEAFF
cdr3_nt: TGTGCCTGGAGTGTACAGACCCCTGAAGCTTTCTTT

j_call: TRBJ2-7
d_call: -
v_call: TRBV9
clone_size: few
cdr3_aa: CASSVTHNSGVGTYEQYF
cdr3_nt: TGTGCCAGCAGCGTCACCCATAATTCCGGTGTAGGGACCTACGAGCAGTACTTC

j_call: TRBJ1-2
d_call: -
v_call: TRBV12-3/TRBV12-4
clone_size: few
cdr3_aa: CASSLNGGVYGYTF
cdr3_nt: TGTGCCAGCAGTTTAAACGGGGGGGTCTATGGCTACACCTTC

j_call: TRBJ2-1
d_call: -
v_call: TRBV20-1
clone_size: few
cdr3_aa: CSARLRDFGYNEQFF
cdr3_nt: TGCAGTGCTCGACTCCGGGACTTCGGTTACAATGAGCAGTTCTTC

j_call: TRBJ2-7
d_call: -
v_call: TRBV20-1
clone_size: -
cdr3_aa: CSANHGDYEQYF
cdr3_nt: TGCAGTGCAAATCACGGGGACTACGAGCAGTACTTC

j_call: TRBJ2-6
d_call: -
v_call: TRBV20-1
clone_size: -
cdr3_aa: CSAKHSGANVLTF
cdr3_nt: TGCAGTGCTAAGCACTCTGGGGCCAACGTCCTGACTTTC

j_call: TRBJ2-1
d_call: TRBD2
v_call: TRBV20-1
clone_size: few
cdr3_aa: CSARVASGYNEQFF
cdr3_nt: TGCAGTGCTAGAGTGGCTAGCGGGTACAATGAGCAGTTCTTC

j_call: TRBJ2-3
d_call: TRBD2
v_call: TRBV20-1
clone_size: -
cdr3_aa: CSAAINSGRGDTQYF
cdr3_nt: TGCAGTGCTGCTATAAATAGCGGGAGAGGTGATACGCAGTATTTT

j_call: TRBJ2-3
d_call: -
v_call: TRBV20-1
clone_size: -
cdr3_aa: CSASRGPDTQYF
cdr3_nt: TGCAGTGCTAGTAGGGGTCCAGATACGCAGTATTTT

j_call: TRBJ2-7
d_call: TRBD1
v_call: TRBV5-4
clone_size: -
cdr3_aa: CASSLTGGNPYAIQYF
cdr3_nt: TGTGCCAGCAGTTTGACAGGGGGGAACCCCTACGCTATTCAGTACTTC

j_call: TRBJ2-3
d_call: -
v_call: TRBV9
clone_size: few
cdr3_aa: CASSAVGASTDTQYF
cdr3_nt: TGTGCCAGCAGCGCTGTGGGGGCGTCGACAGATACGCAGTATTTT

j_call: TRBJ1-2
d_call: TRBD1
v_call: TRBV10-3
clone_size: -
cdr3_aa: CAIGTDRAYGYTF
cdr3_nt: TGTGCCATCGGGACGGACAGGGCCTATGGCTACACCTTC

j_call: TRBJ2-5
d_call: TRBD1
v_call: TRBV20-1
clone_size: -
cdr3_aa: CSARALTGEIETQYF
cdr3_nt: TGCAGTGCTAGGGCCCTCACAGGGGAAATAGAGACCCAGTACTTC

j_call: TRBJ2-7
d_call: TRBD2
v_call: TRBV20-1
clone_size: -
cdr3_aa: CSASQPGLAGYEQYF
cdr3_nt: TGCAGTGCTAGCCAACCGGGACTAGCGGGATACGAGCAGTACTTC

j_call: TRBJ1-6
d_call: TRBD1
v_call: TRBV5-6
clone_size: many
cdr3_aa: CASSRDRGNSPLHF
cdr3_nt: TGTGCCAGCAGCAGGGACAGGGGTAATTCACCCCTCCACTTT

j_call: TRBJ1-1
d_call: -
v_call: TRBV27
clone_size: -
cdr3_aa: CASSLFEGGTEAFF
cdr3_nt: TGTGCCAGCAGTTTATTCGAAGGGGGCACTGAAGCTTTCTTT

j_call: TRBJ1-2
d_call: TRBD1
v_call: TRBV6-1
clone_size: many
cdr3_aa: CASSDNLWTGTYGYTF
cdr3_nt: TGTGCCAGCAGTGACAACCTTTGGACAGGCACCTATGGCTACACCTTC

j_call: TRBJ1-5
d_call: -
v_call: TRBV18
clone_size: few
cdr3_aa: CASSQGGKGQPQHF
cdr3_nt: TGTGCCAGCTCACAAGGGGGAAAAGGGCAGCCCCAGCATTTT